This T cell receptor beta chain was captured by sequencing in a study of spatial heterogeneity in lung cancer. General study results and limits: In tumors, expanded intratumoral alpha and beta TCR counts tracked mutation counts.

All TCR cDNA molecules were individually tagged with a unique molecular identifier. TCRdb fed the 5' RACE reads into MiXCR, producing one record per CDR3 protein. In the table there are fewer than 20,000 distinct CDR3 sequences, approximately 8.3% of which are singletons. Details on this clonotype: Antigen unknown.

This CDR3 is 13 amino acids long. Looked up from germline, CDR1 is MNHEY and CDR2 is SVGAGI. The V and J ends lost 4 bases and 5 bases respectively, with 9 bases between them. Time point reported: sample taken at primary tumor resection. The sample here was lung tumor tissue, taken at surgery. This clonotype was obtained from a male donor with early-stage non-small cell lung cancer. V and J are TRBV6-5 and TRBJ2-1, with a weak D call TRBD1 (6 bases). The CDR3: CASSSWTDNEQFF. The CDR3 DNA sequence: TGTGCCAGCAGTTCGTGGACAGACAATGAGCAGTTCTTC.